This T cell receptor beta chain appears in the sequencing data of a study of blood T cell repertoires in COVID-19. Germline V gives CDR1 MNHEY, CDR2 SMNVEV (reference sequence). V dropped 0 bases and J dropped 7 bases, with 13 bases sitting between them. The CDR3 has 15 residues. Clones were read by immunoSEQ multiplex PCR, and TCRdb kept only the in-frame ones, dropping some. In the table there are some 15,000 clones, 83% of which are singletons. The TCR originated in a woman aged 55-69 years with acute or convalescent COVID-19. The sample taken for sequencing was peripheral blood. The rearrangement uses TRBV27 and TRBJ2-1; tentatively, D is TRBD2 (6 bases). CDR3 region: CASSLSGGRRNEQFF. The DNA of the CDR3 is TGTGCCAGCAGTTTATCCGGGGGACGGCGGAATGAGCAGTTCTTC.